This TCR beta chain comes out of a study of control samples from healthy donors and cancer patients. This clone was recorded once. The protocol was immunoSEQ multiplex PCR, while the TCRdb copy is restricted to in-frame clones and leaves out a portion. The sample lists about 140,000 clones, around 90% occurring once. The V and J ends lost 4 bases and 1 base, in that order; junction bases with no gene match: 10. Germline loops: CDR1 SGDLS, CDR2 YYNGEE. This CDR3 is 17 amino acids long. The clonotype was recovered from a man between 18 and 35 years old in good health. The V call is TRBV9, the J call TRBJ2-3; 9 bases agree with TRBD1. Specimen: blood. CDR3 loop: CASSTRTGAGGTDTQYF. CDR3 in DNA: TGTGCCAGCAGCACCCGGACAGGGGCGGGGGGCACAGATACGCAGTATTTT.